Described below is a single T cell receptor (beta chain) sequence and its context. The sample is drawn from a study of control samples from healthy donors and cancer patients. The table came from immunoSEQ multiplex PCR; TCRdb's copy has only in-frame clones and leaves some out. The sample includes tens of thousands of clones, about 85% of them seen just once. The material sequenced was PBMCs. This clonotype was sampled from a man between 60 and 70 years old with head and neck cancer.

The CDR3 here is CASSQAGGDNYGYTF. In DNA form, the CDR3 reads TGCGCCAGCAGCCAAGCAGGGGGGGACAACTATGGCTACACCTTC. This sequence joins TRBV4-1 and TRBJ1-2; 7 bases are shared with TRBD1. CDR1 MGHRA and CDR2 YSYEKL come from the germline V gene. The CDR3 has 15 amino acids. With V trimmed by 1 base and J by 2 bases, 4 bases remained unmatched.